This T cell receptor beta chain is from a study of T cell responses to AZD1222 COVID-19 vaccine. V shed 5 bases and J shed 1 base, with 10 bases lying between them. Germline V gene lookup returns CDR1 SGHTA and CDR2 FQGTGA. The CDR3 spans 14 residues. Assay: immunoSEQ multiplex PCR; the TCRdb copy retains only in-frame clones and omits some. The table shows fewer than 140,000 clones, with less than 95% occurring only once. The source material was peripheral blood, sampled 28 days after the second AZD1222 dose. This sequence joins TRBV7-3 and TRBJ2-3, with a possible D match to TRBD2 (5 bases). The receptor was derived from an adult who received the AZD1222 COVID-19 vaccine. The CDR3 sequence is CASSQPGGTDTQYF. The CDR3 DNA follows: TGTGCCAGCAGCCAACCCGGGGGCACAGATACGCAGTATTTT.